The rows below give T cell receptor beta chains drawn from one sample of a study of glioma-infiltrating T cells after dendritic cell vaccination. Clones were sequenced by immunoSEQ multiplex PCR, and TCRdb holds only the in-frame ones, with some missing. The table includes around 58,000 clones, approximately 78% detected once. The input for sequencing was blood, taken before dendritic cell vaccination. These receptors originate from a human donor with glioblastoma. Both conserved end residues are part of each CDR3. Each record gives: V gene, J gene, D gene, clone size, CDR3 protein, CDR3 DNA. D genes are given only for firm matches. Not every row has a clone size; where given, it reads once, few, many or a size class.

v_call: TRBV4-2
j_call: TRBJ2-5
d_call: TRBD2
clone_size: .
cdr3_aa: CASSQDLLPGSGLAETQYF
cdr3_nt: TGTGCCAGCAGCCAAGATCTGCTCCCGGGGTCGGGACTAGCGGAGACCCAGTACTTC

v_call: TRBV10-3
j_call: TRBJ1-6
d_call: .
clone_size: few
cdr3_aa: CAISRGDNSYNSPLHF
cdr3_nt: TGTGCCATCAGTCGGGGGGACAACTCCTATAATTCACCCCTCCACTTT

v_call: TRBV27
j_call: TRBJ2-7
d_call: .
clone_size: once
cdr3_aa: CASSFSSGGYEQYF
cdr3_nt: TGTGCCAGCAGTTTCTCCTCCGGAGGCTACGAGCAGTACTTC

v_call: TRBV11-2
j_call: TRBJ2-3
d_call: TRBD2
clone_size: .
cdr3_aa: CASSLDGWSSGGAAGTQYF
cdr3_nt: TGTGCCAGCAGCTTAGATGGTTGGTCTAGCGGGGGGGCCGCGGGTACGCAGTATTTT

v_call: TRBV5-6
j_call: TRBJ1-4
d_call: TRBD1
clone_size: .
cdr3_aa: CASTGTAHEKLFF
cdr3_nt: TGTGCCAGCACCGGGACAGCCCATGAAAAACTGTTTTTT

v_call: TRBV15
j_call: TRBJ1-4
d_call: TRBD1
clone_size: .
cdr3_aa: CATSRDLDRGEEKLFF
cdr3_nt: TGTGCCACCAGCAGAGATCTCGACAGGGGCGAGGAAAAACTGTTTTTT

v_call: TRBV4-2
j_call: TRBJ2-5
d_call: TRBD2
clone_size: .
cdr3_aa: CASSQGTGLAVLQETQYF
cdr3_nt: TGTGCCAGCAGCCAAGGGACGGGACTAGCAGTCCTTCAAGAGACCCAGTACTTC

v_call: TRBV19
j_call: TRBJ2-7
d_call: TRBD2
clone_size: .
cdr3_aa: CASSKVGRAYEQYF
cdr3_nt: TGTGCCAGTAGTAAAGTAGGGAGGGCCTACGAGCAGTACTTC

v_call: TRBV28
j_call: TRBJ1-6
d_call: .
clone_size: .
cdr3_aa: CASSLSGLYNSPLHF
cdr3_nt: TGTGCCAGCAGTTTATCGGGTCTCTATAATTCACCCCTCCACTTT

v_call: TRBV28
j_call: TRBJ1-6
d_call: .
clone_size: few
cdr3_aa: CASRYLQGRSSPLHF
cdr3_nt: TGTGCCAGCAGGTATCTACAGGGCCGGAGTTCACCCCTCCACTTT

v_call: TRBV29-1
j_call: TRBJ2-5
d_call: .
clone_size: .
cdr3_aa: CSVERLKETQYF
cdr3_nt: TGCAGCGTTGAGAGATTAAAAGAGACCCAGTACTTC

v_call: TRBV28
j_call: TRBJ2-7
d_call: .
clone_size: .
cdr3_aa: CASRFRPRVDEQYF
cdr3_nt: TGTGCCAGCCGGTTTAGGCCGAGGGTCGACGAGCAGTACTTC

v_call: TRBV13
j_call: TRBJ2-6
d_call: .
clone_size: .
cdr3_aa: CASSFRSNGANVLTF
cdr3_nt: TGTGCCAGCAGCTTTCGTTCTAATGGGGCCAACGTCCTGACTTTC

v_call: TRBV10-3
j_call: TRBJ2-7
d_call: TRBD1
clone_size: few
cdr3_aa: CATGSGGTLYEQYF
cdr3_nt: TGTGCCACAGGGTCAGGGGGAACCCTCTACGAGCAGTACTTC

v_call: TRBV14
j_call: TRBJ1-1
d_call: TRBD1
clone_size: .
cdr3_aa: CASSQEFGTGKFSREAFF
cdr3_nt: TGTGCCAGCAGCCAAGAGTTCGGGACAGGGAAATTTTCGAGGGAAGCTTTCTTT

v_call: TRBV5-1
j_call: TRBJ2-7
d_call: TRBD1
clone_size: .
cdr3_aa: CASSGGTGGSFWQYF
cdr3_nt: TGCGCCAGCAGCGGGGGGACAGGGGGAAGTTTTTGGCAGTACTTC

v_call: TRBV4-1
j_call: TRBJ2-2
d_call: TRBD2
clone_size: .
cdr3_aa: CASSQDFRGGYTGELFF
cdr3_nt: TGCGCCAGCAGCCAAGATTTCCGGGGGGGCTACACCGGGGAGCTGTTTTTT

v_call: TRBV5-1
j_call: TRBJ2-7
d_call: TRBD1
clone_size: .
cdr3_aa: CASNRDRDYEQYF
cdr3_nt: TGCGCCAGCAACCGGGACAGAGACTACGAGCAGTACTTC

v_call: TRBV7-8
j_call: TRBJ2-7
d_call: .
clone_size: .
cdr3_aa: CASSLVAGDPYEQYF
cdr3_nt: TGTGCCAGCAGCTTAGTTGCAGGGGACCCCTACGAGCAGTACTTC

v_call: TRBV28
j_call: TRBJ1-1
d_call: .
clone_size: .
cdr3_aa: CASSSPTGTPLAAFF
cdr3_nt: TGTGCCAGCAGTTCGCCGACCGGGACCCCTCTAGCGGCTTTCTTT

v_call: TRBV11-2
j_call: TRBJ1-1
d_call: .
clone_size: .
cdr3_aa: CASNYDSYTEAFF
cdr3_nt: TGTGCCAGCAATTACGACAGCTACACTGAAGCTTTCTTT

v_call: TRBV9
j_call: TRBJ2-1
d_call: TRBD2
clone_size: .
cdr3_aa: CASSVVGAGGRYSYNEQFF
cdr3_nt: TGTGCCAGCAGCGTAGTAGGGGCGGGGGGCCGCTACTCCTACAATGAGCAGTTCTTC

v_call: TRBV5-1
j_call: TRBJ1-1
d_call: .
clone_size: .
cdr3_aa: CASSLGVDEAFF
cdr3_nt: TGCGCCAGCAGCTTGGGAGTCGATGAAGCTTTCTTT

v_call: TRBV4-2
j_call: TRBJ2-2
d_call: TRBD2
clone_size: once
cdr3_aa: CASSQVTSGGTGELFF
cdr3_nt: TGTGCCAGCAGCCAGGTGACTAGCGGGGGAACCGGGGAGCTGTTTTTT

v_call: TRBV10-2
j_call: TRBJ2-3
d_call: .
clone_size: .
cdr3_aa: CASSDPPGSTQYF
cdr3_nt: TGCGCCAGCAGTGACCCGCCGGGATCGACGCAGTATTTT

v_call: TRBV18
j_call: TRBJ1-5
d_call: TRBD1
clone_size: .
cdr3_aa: CASSPPGDRANQPQHF
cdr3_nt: TGTGCCAGCTCACCACCGGGGGACAGGGCCAATCAGCCCCAGCATTTT

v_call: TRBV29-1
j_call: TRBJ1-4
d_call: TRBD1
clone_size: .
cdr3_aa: CSVEGTGTNEKLFF
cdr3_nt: TGCAGCGTTGAAGGGACAGGGACTAATGAAAAACTGTTTTTT

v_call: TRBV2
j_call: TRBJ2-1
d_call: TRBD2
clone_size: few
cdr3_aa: CASNTHSGAPYNEQFF
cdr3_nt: TGTGCCAGCAATACTCATAGCGGGGCCCCCTACAATGAGCAGTTCTTC

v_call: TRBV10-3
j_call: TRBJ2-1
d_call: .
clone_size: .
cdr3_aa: CAISRDIGSYNEQFF
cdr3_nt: TGTGCCATCAGTCGGGACATAGGCTCCTACAATGAGCAGTTCTTC

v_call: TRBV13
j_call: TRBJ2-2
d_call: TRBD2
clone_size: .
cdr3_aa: CASTGRRTSGGLEYTGELFF
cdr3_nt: TGTGCCAGCACCGGTAGAAGGACTAGCGGGGGCCTTGAATACACCGGGGAGCTGTTTTTT

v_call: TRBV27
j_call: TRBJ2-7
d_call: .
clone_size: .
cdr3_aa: CASSQGSEQYF
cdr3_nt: TGTGCCAGCAGCCAGGGAAGCGAGCAGTACTTC

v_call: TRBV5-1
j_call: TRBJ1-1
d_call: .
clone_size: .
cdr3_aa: CASSQSGRWANTEAFF
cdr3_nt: TGCGCCAGCAGTCAATCGGGGAGATGGGCGAACACTGAAGCTTTCTTT

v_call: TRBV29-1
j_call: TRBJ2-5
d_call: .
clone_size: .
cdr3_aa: CSVWAGPETQYF
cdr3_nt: TGCAGCGTGTGGGCCGGCCCCGAGACCCAGTACTTC

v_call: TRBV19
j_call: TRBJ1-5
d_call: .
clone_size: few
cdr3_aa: CASRALYSNQPQHF
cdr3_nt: TGTGCCAGTAGGGCCCTTTATAGCAATCAGCCCCAGCATTTT

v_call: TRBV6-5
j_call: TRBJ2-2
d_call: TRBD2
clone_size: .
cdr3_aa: CASSLAGTGELFF
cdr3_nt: TGTGCCAGCAGTTTAGCGGGAACCGGGGAGCTGTTTTTT

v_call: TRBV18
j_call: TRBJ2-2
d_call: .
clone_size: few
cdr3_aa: CASFSGGSTGELFF
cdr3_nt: TGTGCCAGCTTTTCCGGGGGAAGCACCGGGGAGCTGTTTTTT

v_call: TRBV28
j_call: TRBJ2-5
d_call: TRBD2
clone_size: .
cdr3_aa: CASSLVASGFQETQYF
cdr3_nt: TGTGCCAGCAGTTTGGTGGCTAGCGGGTTCCAAGAGACCCAGTACTTC

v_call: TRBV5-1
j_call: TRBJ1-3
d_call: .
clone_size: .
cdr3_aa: CASSLGAGHSGNTIYF
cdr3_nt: TGCGCCAGCAGCTTGGGAGCAGGACACTCTGGAAACACCATATATTTT

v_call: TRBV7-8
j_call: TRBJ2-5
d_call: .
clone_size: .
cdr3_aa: CASSFQGPQETQYF
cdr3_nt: TGTGCCAGCAGCTTTCAGGGGCCCCAAGAGACCCAGTACTTC

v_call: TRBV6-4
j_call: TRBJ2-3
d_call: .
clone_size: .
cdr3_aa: CASSDGPSTDTQYF
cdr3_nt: TGTGCCAGCAGTGACGGGCCCAGCACAGATACGCAGTATTTT

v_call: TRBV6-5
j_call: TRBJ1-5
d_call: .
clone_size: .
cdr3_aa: CASPGGSKSNQPQHF
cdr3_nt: TGTGCCAGCCCCGGGGGGTCCAAAAGCAATCAGCCCCAGCATTTT

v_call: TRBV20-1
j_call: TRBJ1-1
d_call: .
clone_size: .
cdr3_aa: CSARSGGEAFF
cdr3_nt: TGCAGTGCTAGAAGTGGCGGTGAAGCTTTCTTT

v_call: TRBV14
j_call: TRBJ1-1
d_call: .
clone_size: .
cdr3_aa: CASPLEVPEAFF
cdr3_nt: TGTGCCAGCCCATTAGAGGTGCCTGAAGCTTTCTTT

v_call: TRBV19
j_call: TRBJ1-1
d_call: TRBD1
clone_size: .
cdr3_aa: CASSHRGRGTEAFF
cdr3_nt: TGTGCCAGCAGTCACAGGGGCCGCGGCACTGAAGCTTTCTTT

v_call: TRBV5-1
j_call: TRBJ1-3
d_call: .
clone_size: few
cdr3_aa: CASSDTPSGNTIYF
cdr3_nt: TGCGCCAGCTCAGACACCCCCTCTGGAAACACCATATATTTT

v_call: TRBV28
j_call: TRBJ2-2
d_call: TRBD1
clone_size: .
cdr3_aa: CASDRANTGELFF
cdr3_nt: TGTGCCAGCGACAGGGCTAACACCGGGGAGCTGTTTTTT

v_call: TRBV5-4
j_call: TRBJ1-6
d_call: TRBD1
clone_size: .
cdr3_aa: CASRSQGAVNSPLHF
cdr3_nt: TGTGCCAGCAGGTCACAGGGGGCTGTTAATTCACCCCTCCACTTT

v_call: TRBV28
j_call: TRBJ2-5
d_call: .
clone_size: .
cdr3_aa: CASSFLSLLTPQEETQYF
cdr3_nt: TGTGCCAGCAGTTTTTTAAGTCTACTAACTCCACAGGAAGAGACCCAGTACTTC

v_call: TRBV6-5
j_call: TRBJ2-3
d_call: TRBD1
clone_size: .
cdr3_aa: CASSSWDRGGTDTQYF
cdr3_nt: TGTGCCAGCAGTTCCTGGGACAGGGGGGGGACAGATACGCAGTATTTT

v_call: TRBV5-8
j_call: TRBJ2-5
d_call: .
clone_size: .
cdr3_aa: CASSGSRASQETQYF
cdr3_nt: TGTGCCAGCAGTGGGTCCAGGGCAAGTCAAGAGACCCAGTACTTC

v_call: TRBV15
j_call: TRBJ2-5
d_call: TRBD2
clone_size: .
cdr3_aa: CATTDQGGGPFQETQYF
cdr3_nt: TGTGCCACCACAGACCAGGGCGGGGGGCCTTTCCAAGAGACCCAGTACTTC

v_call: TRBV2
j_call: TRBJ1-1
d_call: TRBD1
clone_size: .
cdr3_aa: CASQTGGTEAFF
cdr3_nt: TGTGCCAGCCAAACAGGGGGCACTGAAGCTTTCTTT

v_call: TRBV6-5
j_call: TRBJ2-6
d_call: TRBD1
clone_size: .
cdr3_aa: CASSYAGGAGANVLTF
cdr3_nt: TGTGCCAGCAGTTACGCAGGGGGCGCGGGGGCCAACGTCCTGACTTTC

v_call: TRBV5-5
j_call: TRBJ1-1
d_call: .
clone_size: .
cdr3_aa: CASSFDSTGTEAFF
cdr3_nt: TGTGCCAGCAGCTTTGACAGTACGGGCACTGAAGCTTTCTTT

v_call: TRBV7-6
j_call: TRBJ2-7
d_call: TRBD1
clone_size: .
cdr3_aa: CASSPSGQVTYEQYF
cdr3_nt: TGTGCCAGCAGCCCCTCCGGACAGGTAACCTACGAGCAGTACTTC

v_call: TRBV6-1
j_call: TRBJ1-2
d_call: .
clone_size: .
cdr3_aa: CASSDNQVYGYTF
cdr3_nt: TGTGCCAGCAGTGATAACCAGGTCTATGGCTACACCTTC

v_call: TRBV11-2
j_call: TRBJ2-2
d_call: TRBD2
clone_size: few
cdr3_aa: CASTRLAGGRTTGELFF
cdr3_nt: TGTGCCAGCACCCGACTAGCGGGGGGGCGCACCACCGGGGAGCTGTTTTTT